A selection of T cell receptor beta chains follows, all from one sample in a study of patients and donors after allogeneic stem cell transplantation. MiXCR was run by TCRdb on the RT-PCR reads, yielding one entry per CDR3 protein. The table includes tens of thousands of distinct CDR3 sequences, 45% to 50% detected once. The sample comprised blood, either unsorted or a sorted T cell fraction (not recorded which). All receptors come from a human donor who was either an allogeneic HSCT recipient or a stem cell or donor lymphocyte infusion donor (not recorded which). It is not recorded whose cells these are; they may come from a transplant donor. Both conserved end residues are part of each CDR3. A D gene is named only where the DNA matches it firmly. Clone size is given for some rows only: seen once, a few or many times, or a class if the clone is expanded.

clone_size,j_call,d_call,v_call,cdr3_nt,cdr3_aa
.,TRBJ1-5,.,TRBV12-3/TRBV12-4,TGTGCCAGCAGTTTAGCAGGCCGGTTCAATCAGCCCCAGCATTTT,CASSLAGRFNQPQHF
few,TRBJ1-1,.,TRBV10-3,TGTGCCATCGGGTTGACAGGACCCACTGAAGCTTTCTTT,CAIGLTGPTEAFF
few,TRBJ1-6,.,TRBV4-2,TGTGCCAGCAGCCAAGAAGGTCGGGGGGCTCAGAAGAATTCACCCCTCCACTTT,CASSQEGRGAQKNSPLHF
.,TRBJ2-7,.,TRBV5-4,TGTGCCAGCAGCTTGGAATCCTACGAGCAGTACTTC,CASSLESYEQYF
.,TRBJ2-7,.,TRBV28,TGTGCCAGCAGTTTGGGCCCTCCGTACGAGCAGTACTTC,CASSLGPPYEQYF
.,TRBJ1-2,TRBD1,TRBV7-2,TGTGCCAGCAGCTTACCAACAGGAGGACAGGGGTACTATGGCTACACCTTC,CASSLPTGGQGYYGYTF
.,TRBJ1-3,.,TRBV12-3/TRBV12-4,TGTGCCAGCAGGCTACAGGGAGCTGGAAACACCATATATTTT,CASRLQGAGNTIYF
.,TRBJ1-2,.,TRBV28,TGTGCCAGCAGAACTGGGGTCCTCATGGGTTATGGCTACACCTTC,CASRTGVLMGYGYTF
few,TRBJ1-4,TRBD1,TRBV12-3/TRBV12-4,TGTGCCAGCAGTCCAGGGACAGGGGGCTCTGAAAAACTGTTTTTT,CASSPGTGGSEKLFF
.,TRBJ2-3,.,TRBV6-5,TGTGCCAGCAGTTACGTCCGGACCATAGCCGTGGATACGCAGTATTTT,CASSYVRTIAVDTQYF
many,TRBJ1-5,TRBD1,TRBV20-1,TGCAGTGCTTCGTTGGGACAGATCAATCAGCCCCAGCATTTT,CSASLGQINQPQHF
.,TRBJ1-5,TRBD1,TRBV20-1,TGCAGTGCAGCCGATTACAGGGGAGGTAATCAGCCCCAGCATTTT,CSAADYRGGNQPQHF
.,TRBJ1-4,.,TRBV4-2,TGTGCCAGCAGCCAAGATGCCTCCAGGTCCGCGGAAAAACTGTTTTTT,CASSQDASRSAEKLFF
.,TRBJ1-1,TRBD1,TRBV4-2,TGTGCCAGCAGCCCTCAACAGGGGTCGAACACTGAAGCTTTCTTT,CASSPQQGSNTEAFF
once,TRBJ1-1,.,TRBV2,TGTGCCAGCAGGATGACAGAGTACACTGAAGCTTTCTTT,CASRMTEYTEAFF